What follows are 17 T cell receptor beta chains derived from one specimen sequenced in a study of cytomegalovirus exposure and HLA in healthy donors. Clones were sequenced by immunoSEQ multiplex PCR, and TCRdb holds only the in-frame ones, with some missing. The data show over 100,000 clones, roughly 90% seen once. The specimen was PBMCs. The receptors here all came from a woman under 30 in good health and CMV-seropositive.

The chain has TRBV9 and TRBJ2-2; D is possibly TRBD1 (6 bases). V was clipped by 1 base and J by 3 bases, with 22 bases between them. The CDR3 covers 19 residues. Germline lookup yields CDR1 SGDLS and CDR2 YYNGEE. The CDR3 nucleotides are TGTGCCAGCAGCGTAACGGGCCGAGGGGGATTCCTGGACACCGGGGAGCTGTTTTTT. As protein: CASSVTGRGGFLDTGELFF.

The chain is built from TRBV18 and TRBJ1-2; D remains ambiguous. Trimming stripped 3 bases from V and 5 bases from J, with 28 bases between. Germline V gene lookup returns CDR1 KGHSH and CDR2 LQKENI. CDR3 length equals 19 residues. This CDR3 reads CASSPTILVSSRGGYGYTF. The CDR3 coding sequence is TGTGCCAGCTCACCTACCATTCTGGTATCGTCGCGAGGTGGGTATGGCTACACCTTC.

Only one count was recorded for this clone. The J gene is TRBJ2-1, the V gene TRBV7-8, with 8 nucleotides matching TRBD2. Germline assignment: CDR1 SGHVS and CDR2 FQNEAQ. V was clipped by 6 bases and J by 4 bases; unmatched bases: 8. CDR3 size: 15 residues. For the CDR3, the DNA is TGTGCCAGCAGGCTAGGGAGCGGGGGTTACAATGAGCAGTTCTTC. It codes for CASRLGSGGYNEQFF.

The chain couples TRBV11-2 to TRBJ2-1, with D perhaps TRBD2 (6 bases). The CDR3 totals 14 residues. V lost 4 bases, J lost 1 base, and 8 bases lay in between. Germline loops: CDR1 SGHAT, CDR2 FQNNGV. In DNA, the CDR3 is TGTGCCAGCAGCTCAGGGACTTCCTACAATGAGCAGTTCTTC. As protein: CASSSGTSYNEQFF.

V usage is TRBV29-1 and J usage is TRBJ1-1; D is ambiguous. CDR1 and CDR2 from the germline V gene are SQVTM and ANQGSEA. This CDR3 has 11 residues. Trimming stripped 3 bases from V and 7 bases from J, with 9 bases between. The CDR3 reads CSVDGISEAFF. The CDR3 coding sequence is TGCAGCGTTGACGGGATAAGTGAAGCTTTCTTT. The full variable domain, completed using reference TRBV29-1 and TRBJ1-1, is SAVISQKPSRDICQRGTSLTIQCQVDSQVTMMFWYRQQPGQSLTLIATANQGSEATYESGFVIDKFPISRPNLTFSTLTVSNMSPEDSSIYLCSVDGISEAFFGQGTRLTVV.

The chain links TRBV5-1 to TRBJ2-7; D is ambiguous. This CDR3 comprises 14 residues. The germline gives CDR1 SGHRS, CDR2 YFSETQ. Trimming pared 0 bases from V and 0 bases from J, leaving 7 bases between. The CDR3 region has the DNA TGCGCCAGCAGCTTGGCCGACAACTCCTACGAGCAGTACTTC. Translated, it gives CASSLADNSYEQYF.

Only one count was recorded for this clone. The chain combines TRBV6-6 with TRBJ1-2; possibly TRBD1 for D (6 bases). V was trimmed by 0 bases and J by 7 bases, leaving 15 bases between them. The length of the CDR3 is 15 residues. Germline values: CDR1 MNHNY, CDR2 SVGAGI (reference sequence). CDR3 region: CASSYSVAGVLGYTF. The CDR3 region has the DNA TGTGCCAGCAGTTACTCTGTTGCAGGGGTCCTTGGCTACACCTTC.

The V and J genes are TRBV5-4 and TRBJ1-5, with D uncertain. V was cut by 1 base and J by 1 base, with 9 bases left in between. The CDR3 runs 15 residues. From germline, CDR1 is SGHNT and CDR2 YYREEE (reference sequence). As DNA, the CDR3 is TGTGCCAGCAGCTTGAGCCCTTTCAGCAATCAGCCCCAGCATTTT. Residues: CASSLSPFSNQPQHF.

The V gene is TRBV2, the J gene TRBJ1-5; D may be TRBD1 (5 bases). Trimming took 3 bases from V and 3 from J, leaving 12 bases between them. CDR3 length: 15 residues. Germline V gene data show CDR1 as SNHLY and CDR2 as FYNNEI. CDR3 sequence: CASSENGDFNQPQHF. CDR3 coding DNA: TGTGCCAGCAGTGAGAACGGGGACTTCAATCAGCCCCAGCATTTT.

The chain recombines TRBV7-6 with TRBJ1-6, with a possible D match to TRBD1 (6 bases). Trimming left V 5 bases short and J 11 bases short, with 16 bases between. Germline V CDR1 and CDR2: SGHVS, FNYEAQ. The CDR3 consists of 14 residues. The CDR3 bases are TGTGCCAGCAGCCCCCACAGGGAAGGGCCACCCCTCCACTTT. Translating it yields CASSPHREGPPLHF. Based on the CDR3 plus reference TRBV7-6 and TRBJ1-6, the full variable domain is GAGVSQSPRYKVTKRGQDVALRCDPISGHVSLYWYRQALGQGPEFLTYFNYEAQQDKSGLPNDRFSAERPEGSISTLTIQRTEQRDSAMYRCASSPHREGPPLHFGNGTRLTVT.

V gene TRBV19 combines with J gene TRBJ1-1; D is undetermined. Germline CDR1 reads LNHDA; CDR2 reads SQIVND (reference sequence). V dropped 1 base and J dropped 10 bases, with 10 bases sitting between them. The CDR3 covers 12 residues. The CDR3 nucleotides are TGTGCCAGTAGTATAGGCGGGATAGGAGCTTTCTTT. Translating gives CASSIGGIGAFF.

The V and J genes are TRBV20-1 and TRBJ2-1; 10 bases are a match to TRBD1. After removal of 5 bases from V and 16 bases from J, the junction contained 5 bases not matched to a gene. There are 10 residues in the CDR3. From germline, CDR1 is DFQATT and CDR2 SNEGSKA (reference sequence). The CDR3 region is CSAGRTGGFF. For the CDR3, the DNA is TGCAGTGCTGGCAGGACAGGGGGTTTCTTC.

J is TRBJ2-1 and V is TRBV7-2, with TRBD2 matching 8 bases. The CDR3 has 14 amino acids. The ends lost 4 bases at V and 7 bases at J; junction bases unmatched: 6. From germline, CDR1 is SGHTA and CDR2 FQGNSA. CDR3 sequence: CASSSGLAPNEQFF. The DNA of the CDR3 is TGTGCCAGCAGCTCCGGACTAGCCCCTAATGAGCAGTTCTTC. The full variable domain, in which reference TRBV7-2 and TRBJ2-1 provide the parts outside the CDR3, is GAGVSQSPSNKVTEKGKDVELRCDPISGHTALYWYRQSLGQGLEFLIYFQGNSAPDKSGLPSDRFSAERTGGSVSTLTIQRTQQEDSAVYLCASSSGLAPNEQFFGPGTRLTVL.

The V gene is TRBV7-6, the J gene TRBJ1-3; 7 positions match TRBD1. The CDR3 loop spans 15 amino acids. CDR1 and CDR2 (germline): SGHVS, FNYEAQ. V was clipped by 5 bases and J by 0 bases; unmatched bases: 4. The CDR3 DNA reads TGTGCCAGCAGCCCCCGGGACAGCTCTGGAAACACCATATATTTT. It encodes CASSPRDSSGNTIYF.

J is TRBJ2-3 and V is TRBV5-1; weak D call: TRBD2 (5 bases). V lost 3 bases, J lost 1 base, and 6 bases lay in between. Germline V CDR1 and CDR2: SGHRS, YFSETQ. The CDR3 has 13 residues. The CDR3 region is CASSWTGTDTQYF. CDR3 nucleotide sequence: TGCGCCAGCAGCTGGACTGGCACAGATACGCAGTATTTT.

The chain carries TRBV5-1 and TRBJ2-5; TRBD2 matches 12 bases. The CDR3 sequence is 15 residues long. Germline V gene data show CDR1 as SGHRS and CDR2 as YFSETQ. J gave up 1 base and V 2 bases, and 0 bases lay outside the gene matches. The CDR3 DNA reads as TGCGCCAGCAGCTTACTAGCGGGGGGCCAAGAGACCCAGTACTTC. Translating it yields CASSLLAGGQETQYF.

This clone showed up just once. The chain employs TRBV11-3 and TRBJ2-2, with a possible D match to TRBD1 (5 bases). This CDR3 comprises 15 residues. V was trimmed by 5 bases and J by 1 base, leaving 11 bases between them. CDR1 and CDR2 from the germline V gene are SGHNT and YENEEA. The CDR3 DNA reads as TGTGCCAGCAGCATCCCAGGACAGAACACCGGGGAGCTGTTTTTT. It specifies CASSIPGQNTGELFF.